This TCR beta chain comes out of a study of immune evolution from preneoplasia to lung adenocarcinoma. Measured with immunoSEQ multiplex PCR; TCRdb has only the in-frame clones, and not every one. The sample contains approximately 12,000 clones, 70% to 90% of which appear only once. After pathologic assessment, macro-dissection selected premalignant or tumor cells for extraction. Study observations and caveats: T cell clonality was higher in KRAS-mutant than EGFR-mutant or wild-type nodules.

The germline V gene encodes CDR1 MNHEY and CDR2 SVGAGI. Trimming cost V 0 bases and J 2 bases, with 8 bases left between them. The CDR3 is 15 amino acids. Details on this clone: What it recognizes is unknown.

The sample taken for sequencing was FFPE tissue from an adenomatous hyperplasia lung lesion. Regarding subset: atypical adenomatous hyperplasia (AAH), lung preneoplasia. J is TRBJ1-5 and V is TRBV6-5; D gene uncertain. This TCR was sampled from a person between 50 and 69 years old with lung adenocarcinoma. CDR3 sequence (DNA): TGTGCCAGCAGTTACTCGATTCGGGGCAATCAGCCCCAGCATTTT. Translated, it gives CASSYSIRGNQPQHF.